The 25 T cell receptor beta chains presented below share a single source sample, sequenced in a study of blood T cell repertoires in COVID-19. Measured with immunoSEQ multiplex PCR; TCRdb has only the in-frame clones, and not every one. Here the sample spans about 490,000 clones, roughly 88% being singletons. Sequencing was performed on peripheral blood. Source of these receptors: a human donor in a cohort sampled during active COVID-19.

The chain is built from TRBV6-6 and TRBJ2-7, with 13 positions matching TRBD2. Germline CDR1 is MNHNY and CDR2 is SVGAGI (reference sequence). This CDR3 contains 14 residues. V lost 6 bases to trimming and J lost 6 bases; unmatched junction nucleotides: 5. The CDR3, as DNA: TGTGCCAGCAGGCCTGGACTAGCGGGAGCCGAGCAGTACTTC. Protein: CASRPGLAGAEQYF.

This clone was observed many times. The V and J genes are TRBV6-5 and TRBJ1-5, with D hard to call. V was trimmed by 8 bases and J by 0 bases, leaving 5 bases between them. CDR3 length equals 12 residues. Germline loops: CDR1 MNHEY, CDR2 SVGAGI. In DNA form, the CDR3 reads TGTGCCAGCGACTATAGCAATCAGCCCCAGCATTTT. Translating it yields CASDYSNQPQHF.

The chain combines TRBV28 with TRBJ1-5; D gene uncertain. CDR3 length equals 14 residues. V dropped 8 bases and J dropped 2 bases, with 13 bases sitting between them. Germline V CDR1 and CDR2: MDHEN, SYDVKM. In DNA form, the CDR3 reads TGTGCCAGCTCCCCTATTCCGGGCAATCAGCCCCAGCATTTT. This codes for CASSPIPGNQPQHF.

The gene calls are TRBV25-1 and TRBJ2-7, with D unresolved. Germline V gene lookup returns CDR1 MGHDK and CDR2 SYGVNS. The V end was cut by 10 bases, the J end by 4 bases, with 14 bases between. The CDR3 runs 12 residues. The CDR3 DNA reads as TGTGCCACCTCTTTTCGGGTTTACGAGCAGTACTTC. Translated: CATSFRVYEQYF.

Worth noting for this clone: Other DNA variants within this sample encode the same CDR3. The V gene is TRBV9, the J gene TRBJ2-5; 12 nucleotides match TRBD2. With V trimmed by 4 bases and J by 5 bases, 6 bases remained unmatched. The CDR3 spans 15 residues. Germline lookup yields CDR1 SGDLS and CDR2 YYNGEE. CDR3 in amino acids: CASSPRLAGEETQYF. CDR3 nucleotide sequence: TGTGCCAGCAGCCCACGACTAGCGGGAGAGGAGACCCAGTACTTC.

This clone was observed a few times. The chain joins TRBV7-2 to TRBJ2-2; TRBD2 matches at 7 bases. Germline CDR1 is SGHTA and CDR2 is FQGNSA. This CDR3 has 17 residues. J gave up 1 base and V 1 base, and 6 bases lay outside the gene matches. The CDR3 region has the DNA TGTGCCAGCAGCTTAGGGGTCCCGGGAGGGAACACCGGGGAGCTGTTTTTT. It is translated as CASSLGVPGGNTGELFF.

The chain carries TRBV6-5 and TRBJ1-1; TRBD1 agrees at 9 bases. The CDR3 covers 13 residues. After removal of 6 bases from V and 5 bases from J, the junction contained 4 bases not matched to a gene. Per germline, CDR1 MNHEY and CDR2 SVGAGI. CDR3 DNA: TGTGCCAGCAGGTGGACAGGGGTAACTGAAGCTTTCTTT. Amino acids: CASRWTGVTEAFF.

This chain links TRBV18 with TRBJ2-7; weak D call: TRBD2 (6 bases). CDR3 length equals 14 residues. The germline V gene encodes CDR1 KGHSH and CDR2 LQKENI. V gave up 6 bases and J gave up 7 bases, with 19 bases separating them. The CDR3 sequence: CASSPPGGASEQYF. The CDR3 coding sequence is TGTGCCAGCTCTCCGCCCGGGGGAGCAAGTGAGCAGTACTTC.

The rearrangement links TRBV19 to TRBJ2-5, with a tentative D call TRBD2 (6 bases). V dropped 3 bases and J dropped 4 bases, with 12 bases sitting between them. There are 14 residues in the CDR3. Germline CDR1 and CDR2: LNHDA and SQIVND (reference sequence). CDR3 in DNA: TGTGCCAGTAGTATCACGGGAGTTGGAGAGACCCAGTACTTC. It is translated as CASSITGVGETQYF.

The chain combines TRBV6-2 or TRBV6-3 with TRBJ1-2; no clear D gene. The V and J ends lost 2 bases and 2 bases respectively, with 9 bases between them. CDR1 is MNHEY, CDR2 SVGEGT, per germline. The CDR3 is made up of 14 amino acids. CDR3 sequence (DNA): TGTGCCAGCAGTTACGGCAGATCCAACTATGGCTACACCTTC. As protein: CASSYGRSNYGYTF.

V is TRBV6-4 and J is TRBJ1-6, with D possibly matching TRBD1 (6 bases). Germline CDR1 and CDR2: MRHNA and SNTAGT. Trimming pared 3 bases from V and 9 bases from J, leaving 15 bases between. The CDR3 has 15 amino acids. Written as DNA, the CDR3 is TGTGCCAGCAGTGAGAGCCCAGGGGCTGGTTCACCCCTCCACTTT. It translates to CASSESPGAGSPLHF.

J is TRBJ2-7 and V is TRBV29-1, with 7 nucleotides matching TRBD2. The germline V gene encodes CDR1 SQVTM and CDR2 ANQGSEA. V dropped 6 bases and J dropped 6; count of bases not matched to a gene: 5. CDR3 size: 11 residues. CDR3 region: CSVTSLGEQYF. Here the CDR3 DNA reads TGCAGCGTGACTAGCTTGGGCGAGCAGTACTTC.

This chain uses TRBV3-1 (or the pseudogene TRBV3-2) with TRBJ2-2, with 8 bases that match TRBD1. In germline, CDR1 is LGHDT, CDR2 YNNKEL (reference sequence). This CDR3 contains 15 residues. The J segment lost 5 bases and the V segment lost 5 bases, leaving 7 bases of the junction unmatched. The CDR3 DNA reads TGTGCCAGCAGCTCTACAGGGGGACGGACCGGGGAGCTGTTTTTT. Its protein is CASSSTGGRTGELFF.

The V gene is TRBV5-1, the J gene TRBJ2-1, with D hard to call. The CDR3 has 13 residues. V was cut by 4 bases and J by 5 bases, with 10 bases left in between. Germline V gene sequence: CDR1 SGHRS, CDR2 YFSETQ. In DNA form, the CDR3 reads TGCGCCAGCAGCGTTCTAGGAAACAATGAGCAGTTCTTC. Protein sequence: CASSVLGNNEQFF.

V is TRBV19 and J is TRBJ1-3; D not certain. Trimming stripped 7 bases from V and 0 bases from J, with 19 bases between. In germline, CDR1 is LNHDA, CDR2 SQIVND (reference sequence). CDR3 length: 17 residues. Written as DNA, the CDR3 is TGTGCCAGTACCACGACGGTGGGGAGCCTCTCTGGAAACACCATATATTTT. Protein sequence: CASTTTVGSLSGNTIYF.

The chain uses TRBV3-1 (or the pseudogene TRBV3-2) and TRBJ1-5, with 9 bases fitting TRBD1. Looked up from germline, CDR1 is LGHDT and CDR2 is YNNKEL (reference sequence). With V trimmed by 3 bases and J by 6 bases, 9 bases remained unmatched. This CDR3 spans 16 amino acids. The CDR3, as DNA: TGTGCCAGCAGCCAGGGGGTCGGGACAGGGTTTCAGCCCCAGCATTTT. Protein product: CASSQGVGTGFQPQHF.

The DNA for the CDR3 is TGCAGTGCTAGTTTTGCCAGGGGAGAGACCCAGTACTTC. Translation gives CSASFARGETQYF. This chain uses TRBV20-1 with TRBJ2-5; perhaps TRBD1 as D (6 bases). Germline V gene data show CDR1 as DFQATT and CDR2 as SNEGSKA (reference sequence). This CDR3 contains 13 residues. Trimming took 3 bases from V and 4 from J, leaving 12 bases between them.

V is TRBV5-4 and J is TRBJ1-1, with unresolved D. The V end lost 5 bases, the J end lost 0 bases, and 8 bases lay between the germline ends. Per germline, CDR1 SGHNT and CDR2 YYREEE (reference sequence). This CDR3 spans 13 amino acids. CDR3: CASSSTMNTEAFF. The DNA of the CDR3 is TGTGCCAGCAGTTCGACAATGAACACTGAAGCTTTCTTT.

The sample holds a few counts of this clone. The chain carries TRBV24-1 and TRBJ2-2; D might be TRBD1 (6 bases). Trimming left V 5 bases short and J 7 bases short, with 13 bases between. The CDR3 has 14 amino acids. The germline V gene has CDR1 KGHDR and CDR2 SFDVKD. The CDR3 region is CATSAPQGFGELFF. The CDR3 coding sequence is TGTGCCACCAGTGCGCCACAGGGATTCGGGGAGCTGTTTTTT.

Details on this clone: The same CDR3 also results from other DNA sequences found in this sample. The chain joins TRBV28 to TRBJ1-2, with 10 bases identical to TRBD1. The CDR3 runs to 13 residues. The germline CDR1 and CDR2 sequences are MDHEN and SYDVKM. V gave up 5 bases and J gave up 4 bases; unmatched junction bases: 1. Here the CDR3 DNA reads TGTGCCAGCAGTGACAGGGGGCCCTATGGCTACACCTTC. Its protein is CASSDRGPYGYTF.

There are a few counts of this clone. CDR3: CASSSDRGAYEQYF. As DNA, the CDR3 is TGTGCCAGCAGTTCCGACAGGGGGGCTTACGAGCAGTACTTC. The chain carries TRBV28 and TRBJ2-7; the match to TRBD1 covers 9 bases. With V trimmed by 4 bases and J by 4 bases, 5 bases remained unmatched. Germline V CDR1 and CDR2: MDHEN, SYDVKM. This CDR3 contains 14 residues.

The chain combines TRBV25-1 with TRBJ2-5, with 7 bases lining up with TRBD1. The junction had 14 bases not matched to a gene; V was cut back by 2 bases and J by 5 bases. Germline CDR1 is MGHDK and CDR2 is SYGVNS. This CDR3 contains 17 residues. In DNA, the CDR3 is TGTGCCAGCAGTGAACGGACCCGGGACAGAGTAAGGGAGACCCAGTACTTC. Residues: CASSERTRDRVRETQYF.

The gene calls are TRBV7-2 and TRBJ2-1; D is possibly TRBD2 (5 bases). The CDR3 runs to 17 residues. Trimming left V 2 bases short and J 6 bases short, with 20 bases between. Germline CDR1 reads SGHTA; CDR2 reads FQGNSA. The CDR3 loop reads CASSLSPLDPAGNEQFF. The DNA for the CDR3 is TGTGCCAGCAGCTTAAGCCCCCTTGACCCGGCGGGCAATGAGCAGTTCTTC.

The chain uses TRBV2 and TRBJ2-1; 9 positions match TRBD2. Germline-derived CDR1 and CDR2 are SNHLY and FYNNEI. The junction had 10 bases not matched to a gene; V was cut back by 3 bases and J by 4 bases. The CDR3 is 17 residues long. In DNA form, the CDR3 reads TGTGCCAGCAGTGACATACGCGGGAGGGCCGCGTACAATGAGCAGTTCTTC. Encoded protein: CASSDIRGRAAYNEQFF.

The gene calls are TRBV4-2 and TRBJ2-2; 13 bases fit TRBD2. Per the germline V gene, CDR1 is LGHNA and CDR2 is YNFKEQ. CDR3 size: 18 residues. The junction had 8 bases not matched to a gene; V was cut back by 4 bases and J by 3 bases. CDR3 sequence reads: CASSLRTSGSWDTGELFF. The CDR3 DNA reads as TGTGCCAGCAGCCTCCGGACTAGCGGGAGTTGGGACACCGGGGAGCTGTTTTTT.